These T cell receptor beta chains were read from a single sample in a study of post-analysis software for immune sequencing data. From the PCR reads, TCRdb called clonotypes with MiXCR, one entry per CDR3 protein. This table holds 650,000 to 900,000 distinct CDR3 sequences, 35% to 55% found once. Input material: blood. Receptor source: a girl aged 10-17 years with multiple sclerosis. The CDR3 runs from the conserved cysteine through the conserved F or W. A D gene is named only where the DNA matches it firmly. Size values are once, few and many counts, or a class for expanded clones, and some rows have none.

>few|TRBV20-1|TRBJ2-5|NA
TGCAGTGCTAGAGATACCCGTAGGGAGACCCAGTACTTC
CSARDTRRETQYF
>few|TRBV7-9|TRBJ2-1|NA
TGTGCCAGCAGCAGCGGACTTAGCCGATACGGTCAGTTCTTC
CASSSGLSRYGQFF
>NA|TRBV5-1|TRBJ2-1|TRBD2
TGCGCCAGCAGCAGGCGACTAGCGGGAACCGATGAGCAGTTCTTC
CASSRRLAGTDEQFF
>few|TRBV7-2|TRBJ2-5|TRBD2
TGTGCCAGCAGCTTTTTCAGGACGGGAGGAGGGGAGACCCAGTACTTC
CASSFFRTGGGETQYF
>few|TRBV6-5|TRBJ2-7|NA
TGTGCCAGCAGTTACAGCCCGCCGGGGACTCCCCACGAGCAGTACTTC
CASSYSPPGTPHEQYF
>once|TRBV5-1|TRBJ2-3|TRBD2
TGCGCCAGCAGCTTGTCCCGGACTAGCGGCAGCATAGATACGCAGTATTTT
CASSLSRTSGSIDTQYF
>once|TRBV24-1|TRBJ2-5|NA
TGTGCCACCAGTGACCGAGGGGCTAGCGACTCTCAAGGGACCCAGTACTTC
CATSDRGASDSQGTQYF
>once|TRBV7-2|TRBJ2-4|NA
TGTGCCAGCAGCCAGGATTGGAGGGGGATTCAGTACTTC
CASSQDWRGIQYF
>NA|TRBV20-1|TRBJ1-4|NA
TGCAGTGCTAGTGTTCGGGATCCTAATGAAAAACTGTTTTTT
CSASVRDPNEKLFF
>NA|TRBV20-1|TRBJ2-3|TRBD2
TGCAGTGCTACTGGACTAGCGGGCGCCGCAGATACGCAGTATTTT
CSATGLAGAADTQYF
>NA|TRBV6-1|TRBJ2-4|NA
TGTGCCAGCAGTCCAGGGGATTTGGGAAACATTCAGTACTTC
CASSPGDLGNIQYF
>few|TRBV12-3/TRBV12-4|TRBJ2-1|NA
TGTGCCAGCAGTTTAGGGTCAGACAATGAGCAGTTCTTC
CASSLGSDNEQFF
>NA|TRBV4-3|TRBJ1-1|TRBD1
TGCGCCAGCAGCCCATCACAGGGGGATACTGAAGCTTTCTTT
CASSPSQGDTEAFF
>NA|TRBV11-1|TRBJ2-5|TRBD2
TGTGCCAGCAGCTTAGGGGTAGCGGGAGTCCTGGAGACCCAGTACTTC
CASSLGVAGVLETQYF
>NA|TRBV27|TRBJ1-2|NA
TGTGCCAGCAGTTCGGCGGGCAGGGACTATGGCTACACCTTC
CASSSAGRDYGYTF
>NA|TRBV28|TRBJ2-3|TRBD2
TGTGCCAGCAGTTTTAGGCGGGAGCCCCCAGATACGCAGTATTTT
CASSFRREPPDTQYF
>many|TRBV10-3|TRBJ2-5|NA
TGTGCCATCAGGGGATTCGGGCAAGAGACCCAGTACTTC
CAIRGFGQETQYF
>NA|TRBV5-1|TRBJ2-1|TRBD1
TGCGCCAGCAGTGGACAGGGAGGAGTCTATGAGCAGTTCTTC
CASSGQGGVYEQFF
>NA|TRBV20-1|TRBJ1-2|TRBD1
TGCAGTGCAGAAACCGAGGACAGGGGCTATGGCTACACCTTC
CSAETEDRGYGYTF
>few|TRBV29-1|TRBJ2-6|NA
TGCAGCGTTATCGGAAACGGGGTAAACTCTGGGGCCAACGTCCTGACTTTC
CSVIGNGVNSGANVLTF
>NA|TRBV7-9|TRBJ2-7|TRBD1
TGTGCCATCTGGACAGGGGAAGCCTACGAGCAGTACTTC
CAIWTGEAYEQYF
>few|TRBV7-2|TRBJ2-1|TRBD2
TGTGCCAGCAGCTCATCCGGGACTAGCGGGAGACTTGAGCAGTTCTTC
CASSSSGTSGRLEQFF
>few|TRBV6-2/TRBV6-3|TRBJ2-1|TRBD2
TGTGCCAGCAGTTTCCAGCTAACTAGCGGGAGTTCGGGGAGCTCCTACAATGAGCAGTTCTTC
CASSFQLTSGSSGSSYNEQFF
>NA|TRBV10-2|TRBJ2-7|TRBD1
TGCGCCAGCCGGGACAGGGGACTTCAGAGGAGCTCCTACGAGCAGTACTTC
CASRDRGLQRSSYEQYF
>NA|TRBV10-3|TRBJ1-5|NA
TGTGCCATCAGTGAGTCAGGGGCTTGGAATCAGCCCCAGCATTTT
CAISESGAWNQPQHF
>NA|TRBV12-3/TRBV12-4|TRBJ1-3|NA
TGTGCCAGCAGTTCCCCCACTACCCCTTTGAACACCATATATTTT
CASSSPTTPLNTIYF
>few|TRBV29-1|TRBJ2-5|TRBD2
TGCAGCGTGGATGTGACAGGTCTAGCGGGAGAGACCCAGTACTTC
CSVDVTGLAGETQYF
>NA|TRBV28|TRBJ1-4|TRBD1
TGTGCCAGCAGACACGGCGGGACAGGGGGTGAAAAACTGTTTTTT
CASRHGGTGGEKLFF